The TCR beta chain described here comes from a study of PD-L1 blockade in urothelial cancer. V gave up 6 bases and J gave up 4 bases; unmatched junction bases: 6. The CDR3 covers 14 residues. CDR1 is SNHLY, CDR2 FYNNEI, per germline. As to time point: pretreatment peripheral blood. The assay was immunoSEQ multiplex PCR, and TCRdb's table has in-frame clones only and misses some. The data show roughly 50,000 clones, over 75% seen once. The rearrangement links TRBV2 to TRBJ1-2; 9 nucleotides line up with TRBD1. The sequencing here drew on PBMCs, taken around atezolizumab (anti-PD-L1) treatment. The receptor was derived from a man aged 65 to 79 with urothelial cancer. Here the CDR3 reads CASRHRGRPYGYTF. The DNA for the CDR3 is TGTGCCAGCAGGCACAGGGGGCGCCCCTATGGCTACACCTTC.